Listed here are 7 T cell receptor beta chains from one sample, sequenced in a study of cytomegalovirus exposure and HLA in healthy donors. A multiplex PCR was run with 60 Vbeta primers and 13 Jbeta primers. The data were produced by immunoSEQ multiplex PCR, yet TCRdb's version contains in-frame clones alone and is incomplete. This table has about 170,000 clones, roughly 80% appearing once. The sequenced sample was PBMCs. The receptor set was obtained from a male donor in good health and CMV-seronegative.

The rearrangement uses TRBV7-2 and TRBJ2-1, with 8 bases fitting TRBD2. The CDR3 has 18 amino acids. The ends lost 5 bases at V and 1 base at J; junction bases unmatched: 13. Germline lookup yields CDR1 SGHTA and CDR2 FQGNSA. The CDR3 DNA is TGTGCCAGCAGCCCACGAGGACGACCGGGAGGGTCCTACAATGAGCAGTTCTTC. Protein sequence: CASSPRGRPGGSYNEQFF.

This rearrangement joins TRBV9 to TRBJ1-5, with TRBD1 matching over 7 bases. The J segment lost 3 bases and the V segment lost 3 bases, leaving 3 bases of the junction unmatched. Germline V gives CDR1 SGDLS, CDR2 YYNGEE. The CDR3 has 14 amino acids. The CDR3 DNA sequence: TGTGCCAGCAGCGGACAGGGATACAATCAGCCCCAGCATTTT. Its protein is CASSGQGYNQPQHF.

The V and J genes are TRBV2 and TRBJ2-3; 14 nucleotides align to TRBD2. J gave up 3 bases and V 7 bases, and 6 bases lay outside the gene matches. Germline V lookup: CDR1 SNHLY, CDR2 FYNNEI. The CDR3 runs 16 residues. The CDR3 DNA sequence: TGTGCCAGCATTGGGACTAGCGGGGGTGGAACAGATACGCAGTATTTT. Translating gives CASIGTSGGGTDTQYF.

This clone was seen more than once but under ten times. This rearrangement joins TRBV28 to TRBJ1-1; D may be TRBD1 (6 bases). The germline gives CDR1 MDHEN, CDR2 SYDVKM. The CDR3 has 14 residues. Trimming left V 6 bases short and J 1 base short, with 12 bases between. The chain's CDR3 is CASSLQGGNTEAFF. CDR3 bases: TGTGCCAGCAGCTTACAGGGCGGGAACACTGAAGCTTTCTTT.

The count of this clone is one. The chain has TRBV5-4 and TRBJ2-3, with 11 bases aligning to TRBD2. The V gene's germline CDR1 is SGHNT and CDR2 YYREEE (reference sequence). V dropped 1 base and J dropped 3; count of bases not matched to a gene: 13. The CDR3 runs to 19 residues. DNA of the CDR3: TGTGCCAGCAGCTTGAGAGGTAGCGGGGGGGCTGGCTTGACAGATACGCAGTATTTT. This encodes CASSLRGSGGAGLTDTQYF.

This chain's CDR3 is CAWSEGTGGDGYTF. The CDR3 DNA is TGTGCCTGGAGTGAGGGGACAGGGGGTGATGGCTACACCTTC. This sequence joins TRBV30 and TRBJ1-2; 11 nucleotides match TRBD1. CDR1 GTSNPN and CDR2 SVGIG come from the germline V gene (reference sequence). The V gene end was trimmed by 1 base and the J gene end by 6 bases; junction bases not matched to a gene: 4. This CDR3 contains 14 residues.

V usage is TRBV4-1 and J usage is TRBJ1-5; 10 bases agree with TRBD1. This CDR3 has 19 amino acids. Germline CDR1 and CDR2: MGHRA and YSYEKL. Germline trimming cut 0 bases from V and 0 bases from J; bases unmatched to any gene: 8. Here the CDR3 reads CASSQDAGTGDYSNQPQHF. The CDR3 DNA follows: TGCGCCAGCAGCCAAGACGCCGGGACAGGGGACTATAGCAATCAGCCCCAGCATTTT.